This T cell receptor beta chain originates from a study of T cell repertoires in cytomegalovirus infection. Across the whole study: Public signatures in TCR beta pointed to CMV infection and matching HLA type.

This clonotype was observed a handful of times. Antigen unknown. Germline V gene lookup returns CDR1 MNHNS and CDR2 SASEGT. This CDR3 comprises 15 residues. Losses at the gene ends were 5 bases for V and 10 bases for J; bases not matched to a gene: 14. Study-wide results and caveats: The ex vivo response was dominated by HLA-C-restricted CMV-specific TCR beta clonotypes. CMV carriers having the relevant HLA were flagged by cumulative public TCR beta family frequency.

MiXCR was run by TCRdb on the reads, yielding one entry per CDR3 protein. The table has about 150,000 distinct CDR3 sequences, more than 15% seen once. Sequencing was carried out using CD8+ T cells from PBMCs. This chain connects TRBV6-1 to TRBJ2-1, with 7 bases matching TRBD2. This clonotype was obtained from a human donor in good health (CMV status not recorded). Some clones in this sample may be carry-over from other donors' samples. The CDR3 DNA follows: TGTGCCAGCAGTCCCTCGGGAGCGGGATTTTCCGAGCAGTTCTTC. Amino acid sequence: CASSPSGAGFSEQFF.